This TCR beta chain was sequenced during a study of CD8+ T cells in alopecia areata. Study outcomes and limitations: Mice showed TCR sharing more clearly than patients did, possibly owing to HLA. Normal skin's resident alphabeta T cells are also sequenced in scalp samples. Higher clonality than in normal scalp was seen in lesional scalp, especially alopecia totalis/universalis.

Extracted RNA was reverse transcribed into cDNA, the sequencing template. Repertoires were generated with immunoSEQ multiplex PCR, while TCRdb's copy carries only in-frame clones and drops some. In the table there are 110,000 to 150,000 clones, roughly 60% of which are singletons. CDR1 and CDR2 from the germline V gene are MGHDK and SYGVNS. V trimming: 4 bases; J trimming: 5 bases; junction bases outside the gene matches: 2. This CDR3 spans 12 amino acids. This clone appeared once. Its antigen is not identified. The sample was CD8+ T cells sorted from blood. The origin of this receptor is a human donor in good health. The genes are TRBV25-1 and TRBJ2-7; 7 nucleotides line up with TRBD2. Written as DNA, the CDR3 is TGTGCCAGCAGTGGCGGGAGCGACGAGCAGTACTTC. This sequence encodes CASSGGSDEQYF.